The clone carrying this TCR beta chain was found many times. These data come from a study of T cells in Graves' hyperthyroidism and ophthalmopathy. Amplified TCR beta CDR3 regions derived from RNA transcripts. The TCR CDR3 first-round RT-PCR relied on the HTBI primer set. TCRdb recomputed calls from the multiplex PCR reads with MiXCR, one row per CDR3 protein. The sample yields about 560,000 distinct CDR3 sequences, about 15% seen once. This CDR3 region has 15 residues. V shed 4 bases and J shed 6 bases, with 15 bases lying between them. The germline gives CDR1 MDHEN, CDR2 SYDVKM. This chain uses TRBV28 with TRBJ2-2; possible D gene TRBD1, 6 bases. Sequences were obtained from blood. The sequence derives from a woman in her forties with Graves' hyperthyroidism. CDR3 sequence: CASSSEITGSGELFF. The CDR3, as DNA: TGTGCCAGCAGTTCCGAAATAACAGGGTCCGGGGAGCTGTTTTTT.